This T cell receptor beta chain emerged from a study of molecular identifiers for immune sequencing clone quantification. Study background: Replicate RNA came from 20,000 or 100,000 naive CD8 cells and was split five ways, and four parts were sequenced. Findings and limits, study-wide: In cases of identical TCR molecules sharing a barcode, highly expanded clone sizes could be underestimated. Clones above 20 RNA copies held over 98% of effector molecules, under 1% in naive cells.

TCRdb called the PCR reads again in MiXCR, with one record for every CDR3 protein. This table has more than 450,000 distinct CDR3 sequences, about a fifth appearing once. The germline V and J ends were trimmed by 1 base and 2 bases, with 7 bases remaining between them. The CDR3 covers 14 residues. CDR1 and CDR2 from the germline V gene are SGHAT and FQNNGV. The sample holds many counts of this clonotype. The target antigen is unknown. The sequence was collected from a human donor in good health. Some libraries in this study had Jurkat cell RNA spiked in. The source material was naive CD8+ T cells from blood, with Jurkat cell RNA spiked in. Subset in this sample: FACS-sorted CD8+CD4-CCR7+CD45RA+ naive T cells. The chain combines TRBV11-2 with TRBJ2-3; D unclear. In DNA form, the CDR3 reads TGTGCCAGCAGCTTAGTGCGGATCACAGATACGCAGTATTTT. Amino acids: CASSLVRITDTQYF.